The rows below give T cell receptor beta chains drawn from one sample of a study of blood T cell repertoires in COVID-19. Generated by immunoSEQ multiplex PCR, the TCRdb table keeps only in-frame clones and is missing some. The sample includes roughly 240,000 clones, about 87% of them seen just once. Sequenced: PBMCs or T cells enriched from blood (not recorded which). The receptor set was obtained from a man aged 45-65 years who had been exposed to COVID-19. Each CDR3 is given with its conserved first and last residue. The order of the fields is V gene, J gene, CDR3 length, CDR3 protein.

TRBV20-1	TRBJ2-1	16	CSASPSRGLRINEQFF
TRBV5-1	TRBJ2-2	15	CASSGLAGDTGELFF
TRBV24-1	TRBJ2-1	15	CATSDFRSSGNEQFF
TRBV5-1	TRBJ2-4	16	CASSLGLAGARTLQYF
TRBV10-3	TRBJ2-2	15	CAISEWAGNTGELFF
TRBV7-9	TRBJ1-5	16	CASSLVGRGSNQPQHF
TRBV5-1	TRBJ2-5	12	CATSPGQETQYF
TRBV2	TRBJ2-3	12	CASSETRDTQYF
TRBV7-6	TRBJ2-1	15	CASSPGQGALGEQFF
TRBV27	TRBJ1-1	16	CASSFNTFVMNTEAFF
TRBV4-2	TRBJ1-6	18	CASSQDLARTVYNSPLHF
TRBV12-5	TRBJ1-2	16	CASGLRRGQVNYGYTF
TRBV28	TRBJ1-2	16	CASSLGGDGDLYGYTF
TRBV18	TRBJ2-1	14	CASSPPSTYNEQFF
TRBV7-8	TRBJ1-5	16	CASSSRASYSNQPQHF
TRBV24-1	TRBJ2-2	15	CATSDGTGDTGELFF
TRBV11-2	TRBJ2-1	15	CASSLEDRGYNEQFF
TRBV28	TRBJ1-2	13	CASRRGSPMSYTF
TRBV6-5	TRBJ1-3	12	CASESSGNTIYF
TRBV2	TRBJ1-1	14	CASQPLVRVIEAFF
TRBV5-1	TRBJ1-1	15	CASSFGRGLNTEAFF
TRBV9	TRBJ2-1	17	CASSVAIRQGGYNEQFF
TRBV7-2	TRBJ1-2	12	CASSLGSYGYTF
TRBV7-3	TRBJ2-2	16	CASSPPGLAGGGELFF
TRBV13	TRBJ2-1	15	CASSFAGTGKDEQFF
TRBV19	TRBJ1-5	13	CASSIRGNQPQHF
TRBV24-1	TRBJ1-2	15	CATSGAASENYGYTF
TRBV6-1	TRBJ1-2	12	CASSWTGDGYTF
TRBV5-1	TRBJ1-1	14	CASSLVPAATEAFF
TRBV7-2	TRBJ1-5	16	CASSLVGTGFDQPQHF
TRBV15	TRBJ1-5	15	CATSRDTPEGKPQHF
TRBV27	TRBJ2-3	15	CASKIAGGLAFTQYF
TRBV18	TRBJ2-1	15	CASSAKSSSYNEQFF
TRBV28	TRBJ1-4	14	CASSLLRGLEKLFF
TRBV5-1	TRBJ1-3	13	CASSSFSGNTIYF
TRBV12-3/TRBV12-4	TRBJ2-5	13	CASSLAQGTGMYF
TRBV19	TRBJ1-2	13	CASSIGYRAGYTF
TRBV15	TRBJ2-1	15	CATSSPGGSYNEQFF
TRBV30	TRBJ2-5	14	CAWSVGGGGETQYF
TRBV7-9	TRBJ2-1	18	CASSLPTSGNELYNEQFF
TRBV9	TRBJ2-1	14	CASSVVSSYNEQFF